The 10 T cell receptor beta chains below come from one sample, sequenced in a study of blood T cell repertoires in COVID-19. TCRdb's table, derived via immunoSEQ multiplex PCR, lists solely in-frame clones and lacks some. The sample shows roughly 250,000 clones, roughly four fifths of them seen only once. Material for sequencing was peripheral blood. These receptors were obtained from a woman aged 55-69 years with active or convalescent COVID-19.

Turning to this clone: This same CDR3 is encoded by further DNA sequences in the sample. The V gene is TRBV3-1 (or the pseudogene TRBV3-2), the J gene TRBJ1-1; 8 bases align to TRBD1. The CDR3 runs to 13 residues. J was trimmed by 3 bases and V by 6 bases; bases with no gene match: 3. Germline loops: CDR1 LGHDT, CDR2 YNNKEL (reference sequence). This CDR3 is CASRQGGDTEAFF. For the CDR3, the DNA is TGTGCCAGCAGACAGGGGGGAGACACTGAAGCTTTCTTT.

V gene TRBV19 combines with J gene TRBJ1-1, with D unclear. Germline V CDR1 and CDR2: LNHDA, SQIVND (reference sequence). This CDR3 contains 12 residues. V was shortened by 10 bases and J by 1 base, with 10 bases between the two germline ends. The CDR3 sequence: CAIANRNTEAFF. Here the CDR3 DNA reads TGTGCCATTGCCAACAGGAACACTGAAGCTTTCTTT.

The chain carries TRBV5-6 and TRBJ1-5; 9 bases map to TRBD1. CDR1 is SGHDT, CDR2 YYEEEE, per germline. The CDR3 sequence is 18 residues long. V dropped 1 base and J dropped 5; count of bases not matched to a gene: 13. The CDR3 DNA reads TGTGCCAGCAGCTTGCGGGGCACGGGACAGGGAAGCGATCAGCCCCAGCATTTT. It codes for CASSLRGTGQGSDQPQHF.

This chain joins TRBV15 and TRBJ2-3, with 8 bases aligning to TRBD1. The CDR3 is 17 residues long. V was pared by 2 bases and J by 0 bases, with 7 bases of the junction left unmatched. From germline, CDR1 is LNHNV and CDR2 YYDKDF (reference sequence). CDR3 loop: CATSRTRTGTSTDTQYF. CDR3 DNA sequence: TGTGCCACCAGCAGAACCCGGACAGGGACCAGCACAGATACGCAGTATTTT.

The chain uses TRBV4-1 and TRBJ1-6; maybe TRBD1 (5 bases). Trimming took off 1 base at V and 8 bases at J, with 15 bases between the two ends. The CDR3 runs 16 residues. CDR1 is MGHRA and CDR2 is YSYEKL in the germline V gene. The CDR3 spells CASSQVSNWGDSPLHF. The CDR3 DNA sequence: TGCGCCAGCAGCCAAGTATCCAATTGGGGGGATTCACCCCTCCACTTT.

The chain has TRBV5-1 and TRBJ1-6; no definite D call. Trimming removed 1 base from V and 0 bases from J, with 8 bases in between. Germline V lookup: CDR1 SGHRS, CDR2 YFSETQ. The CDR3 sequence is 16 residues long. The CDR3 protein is CASSLWANSYNSPLHF. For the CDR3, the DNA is TGCGCCAGCAGCTTGTGGGCAAACTCCTATAATTCACCCCTCCACTTT.

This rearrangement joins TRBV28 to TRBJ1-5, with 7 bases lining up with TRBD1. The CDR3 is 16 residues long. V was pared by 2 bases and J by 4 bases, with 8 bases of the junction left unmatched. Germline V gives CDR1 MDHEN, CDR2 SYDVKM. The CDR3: CASSLGGQSFNQPQHF. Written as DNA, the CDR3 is TGTGCCAGCAGTTTAGGGGGACAGAGTTTTAATCAGCCCCAGCATTTT.

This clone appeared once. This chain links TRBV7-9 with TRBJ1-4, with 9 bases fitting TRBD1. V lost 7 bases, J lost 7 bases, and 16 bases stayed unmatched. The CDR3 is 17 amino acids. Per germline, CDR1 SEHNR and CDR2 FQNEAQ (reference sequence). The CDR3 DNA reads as TGTGCCAGCAACCCCCCGGGACAGGGAACGAATAGTGAAAAACTGTTTTTT. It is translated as CASNPPGQGTNSEKLFF.

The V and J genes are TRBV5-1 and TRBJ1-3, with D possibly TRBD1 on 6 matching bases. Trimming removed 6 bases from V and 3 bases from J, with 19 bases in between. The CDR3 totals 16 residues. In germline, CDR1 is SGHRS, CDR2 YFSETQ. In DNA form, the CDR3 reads TGCGCCAGCAACCCTGGGACACCTGGCAGTGGAAACACCATATATTTT. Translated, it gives CASNPGTPGSGNTIYF.

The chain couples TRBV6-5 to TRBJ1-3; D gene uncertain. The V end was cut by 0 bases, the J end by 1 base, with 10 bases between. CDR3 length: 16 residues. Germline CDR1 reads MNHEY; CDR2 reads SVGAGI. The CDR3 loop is CASSYSRANSGNTIYF. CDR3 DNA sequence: TGTGCCAGCAGTTACTCGAGGGCCAATTCTGGAAACACCATATATTTT.